These T cell receptor beta chains were read from a single sample in a study of OX40 agonist ivuxolimab in advanced cancers. Data came from immunoSEQ multiplex PCR; TCRdb stores just in-frame clones and leaves some out. The profile shows about 80,000 clones, around nine tenths of them singletons. Sequences were derived from CD4+ or CD8+ T cells sorted from blood, sampled in a trial of the OX40 agonist ivuxolimab. The receptor set was obtained from an adult with an advanced solid tumor such as melanoma, head and neck, liver or kidney cancer. Both conserved end residues are part of each CDR3. A D gene is named only where the DNA matches it firmly. Rows may omit the clone size; those that give it use once, few, many or a size class.

clone size,J gene,V gene,D gene,CDR3 protein,CDR3 DNA
NA,TRBJ1-6,TRBV4-1,NA,CASSQDFEQLGSPLHF,TGCGCCAGCAGCCAAGATTTTGAACAGCTTGGCTCACCCCTCCACTTT
NA,TRBJ2-5,TRBV7-9,NA,CASSLVGETQYF,TGTGCCAGCAGCTTAGTCGGGGAGACCCAGTACTTC
NA,TRBJ2-4,TRBV6-5,TRBD1,CASRLGQDPNIQYF,TGTGCCAGCAGACTCGGACAGGATCCAAACATTCAGTACTTC
NA,TRBJ1-6,TRBV15,NA,CATSRAGVIPGRNSPLHF,TGTGCCACCAGCAGAGCTGGGGTCATACCGGGACGGAATTCACCCCTCCACTTT
NA,TRBJ1-5,TRBV30,NA,CAWAPGPTEQPQHF,TGTGCCTGGGCCCCGGGTCCTACCGAGCAGCCCCAGCATTTT
NA,TRBJ2-2,TRBV28,NA,CASTLPPTGELFF,TGTGCCAGCACCCTCCCGCCCACCGGGGAGCTGTTTTTT
once,TRBJ2-1,TRBV18,NA,CASSPRSSPYNEQFF,TGTGCCAGCTCACCTAGGTCTAGCCCCTACAATGAGCAGTTCTTC
few,TRBJ1-1,TRBV28,NA,CASSTLTGRYTEAFF,TGTGCCAGCAGCACCCTGACAGGCCGGTACACTGAAGCTTTCTTT
NA,TRBJ2-3,TRBV2,NA,CASSEGPRADTQYF,TGTGCCAGCAGTGAAGGGCCCAGGGCAGATACGCAGTATTTT
NA,TRBJ1-2,TRBV6-5,NA,CASSYSGGATNGYTF,TGTGCCAGCAGTTACTCGGGGGGCGCAACTAATGGCTACACCTTC
NA,TRBJ2-5,TRBV5-1,TRBD2,CASSQGGLAGMVGRETQYF,TGCGCCAGCAGCCAGGGTGGACTAGCGGGGATGGTCGGTAGGGAGACCCAGTACTTC
NA,TRBJ2-7,TRBV2,TRBD2,CASSVKRDSYEQYF,TGTGCCAGCAGTGTTAAGCGGGACTCTTACGAGCAGTACTTC
NA,TRBJ1-2,TRBV30,NA,CASSDTPNYGYTF,TGTGCCTCTTCGGACACCCCTAACTATGGCTACACCTTC
NA,TRBJ1-4,TRBV7-3,NA,CASSLTGRRINEKLFF,TGTGCCAGCAGCTTAACAGGCCGGCGGATTAATGAAAAACTGTTTTTT
NA,TRBJ1-5,TRBV7-9,NA,CASSLAETGNQPQHF,TGTGCCAGCAGCTTAGCTGAGACAGGCAATCAGCCCCAGCATTTT
NA,TRBJ2-7,TRBV4-3,NA,CASSQESIGGIPYEQYF,TGCGCCAGCAGCCAAGAGTCGATCGGCGGGATCCCCTACGAGCAGTACTTC